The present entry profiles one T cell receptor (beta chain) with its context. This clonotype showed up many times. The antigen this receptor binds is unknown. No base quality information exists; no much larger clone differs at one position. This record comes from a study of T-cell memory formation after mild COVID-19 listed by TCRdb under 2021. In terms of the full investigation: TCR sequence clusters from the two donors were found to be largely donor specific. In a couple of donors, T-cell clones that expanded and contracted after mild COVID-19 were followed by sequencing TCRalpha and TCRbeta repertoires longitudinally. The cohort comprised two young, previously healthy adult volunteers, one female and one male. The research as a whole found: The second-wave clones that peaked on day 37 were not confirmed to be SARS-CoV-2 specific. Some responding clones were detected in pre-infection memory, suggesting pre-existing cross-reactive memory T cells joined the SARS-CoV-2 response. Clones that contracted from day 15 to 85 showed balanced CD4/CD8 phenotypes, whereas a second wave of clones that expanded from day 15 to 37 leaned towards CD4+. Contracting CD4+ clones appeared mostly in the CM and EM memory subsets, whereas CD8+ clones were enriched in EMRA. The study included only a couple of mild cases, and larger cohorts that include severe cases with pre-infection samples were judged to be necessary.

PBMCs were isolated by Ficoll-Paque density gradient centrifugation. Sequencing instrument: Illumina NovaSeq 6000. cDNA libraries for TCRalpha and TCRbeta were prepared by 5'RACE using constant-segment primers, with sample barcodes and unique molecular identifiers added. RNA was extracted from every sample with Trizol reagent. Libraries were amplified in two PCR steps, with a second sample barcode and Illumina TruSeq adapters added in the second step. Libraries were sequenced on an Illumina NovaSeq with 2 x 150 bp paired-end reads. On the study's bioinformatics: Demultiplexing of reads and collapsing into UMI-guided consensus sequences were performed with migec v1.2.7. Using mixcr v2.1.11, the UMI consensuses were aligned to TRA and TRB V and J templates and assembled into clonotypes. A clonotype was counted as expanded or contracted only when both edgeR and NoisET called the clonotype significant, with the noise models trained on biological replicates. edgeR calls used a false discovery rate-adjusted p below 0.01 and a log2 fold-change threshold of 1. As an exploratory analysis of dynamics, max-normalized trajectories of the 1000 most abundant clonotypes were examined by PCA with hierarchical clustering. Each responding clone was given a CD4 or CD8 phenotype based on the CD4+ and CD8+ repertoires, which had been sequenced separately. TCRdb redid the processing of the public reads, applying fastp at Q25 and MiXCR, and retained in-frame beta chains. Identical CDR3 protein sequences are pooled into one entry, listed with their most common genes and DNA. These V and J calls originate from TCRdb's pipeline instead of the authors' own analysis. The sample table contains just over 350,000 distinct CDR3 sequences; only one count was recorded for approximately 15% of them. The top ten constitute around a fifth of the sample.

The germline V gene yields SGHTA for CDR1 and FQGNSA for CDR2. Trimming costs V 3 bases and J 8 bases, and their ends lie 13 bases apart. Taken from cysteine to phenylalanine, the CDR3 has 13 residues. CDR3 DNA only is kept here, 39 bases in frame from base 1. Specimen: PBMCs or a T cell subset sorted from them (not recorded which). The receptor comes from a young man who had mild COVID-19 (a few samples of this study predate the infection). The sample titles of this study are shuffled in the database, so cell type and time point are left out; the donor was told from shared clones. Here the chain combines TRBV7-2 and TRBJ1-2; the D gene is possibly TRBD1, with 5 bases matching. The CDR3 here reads CASSFNDQGGYTF. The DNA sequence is TGTGCCAGCAGCTTCAACGATCAGGGCGGCTACACCTTC.